This passage covers 18 T cell receptor beta chains from one sample sequenced in a study of vaccination and CD4 T cells after COVID-19. These receptors are not linked to any known antigen. Sequenced with the Oncomine TCR Beta short-read assay was DNA taken from cultured CD4+ T cells. TCRdb independently ran MiXCR on the PCR reads; one entry per CDR3 protein. The table lists around 20,000 distinct CDR3 sequences, under 45% of them singletons. Treatment given: roughly ten-day PBMC culture with coronavirus spike peptide pools or control peptides (ViraFEST assay). The sample consisted of CD4+ T cells from blood, cultured in vitro, taken before SARS-CoV-2 vaccination. These TCRs come from a human donor who had recovered from COVID-19.

This clonotype was counted only a few times. One junction end disagrees with the germline gene, perhaps due to a read error. This chain's CDR3 is CASSFGPPEGPQHF. CDR3 DNA: TGTGCCAGTAGTTTCGGACCCCCGGAGGGGCCCCAGCATTTT. The chain couples TRBV28 to TRBJ1-5, with D hard to call. Germline loops: CDR1 MDHEN, CDR2 SYDVKM. This CDR3 has 14 amino acids. The full variable domain, completed using reference TRBV28 and TRBJ1-5, is DVKVTQSSRYLVKRTGEKVFLECVQDMDHENMFWYRQDPGLGLRLIYFSYDVKMKEKGDIPEGYSVSREKKERFSLILESASTNQTSMYLCASSFGPPEGPQHFGDGTRLSIL.

This clonotype was detected only a few times. V is TRBV7-8 and J is TRBJ1-1; D is unresolved. V dropped 2 bases and J dropped 7 bases, with 26 bases sitting between them. Per germline, CDR1 SGHVS and CDR2 FQNEAQ. CDR3 length: 18 amino acids. The CDR3 sequence: CASSLHQRAHPDFLEAFF. DNA of the CDR3: TGTGCCAGCAGCTTACATCAAAGGGCACACCCTGACTTTCTTGAAGCTTTCTTT.

V is TRBV7-9 and J is TRBJ1-2, with D possibly TRBD1 on 6 matching bases. V lost 1 base to trimming and J lost 2 bases, with 17 bases between them. The CDR3 has 17 residues. Per germline, CDR1 SEHNR and CDR2 FQNEAQ (reference sequence). For the CDR3, the DNA is TGTGCCAGCAGCTTAGGGGGGGGCGGTGGAGTAAACTATGGCTACACCTTC. This encodes CASSLGGGGGVNYGYTF.

The V and J genes are TRBV5-1 and TRBJ2-7; 10 nucleotides line up with TRBD2. Germline V gene lookup returns CDR1 SGHRS and CDR2 YFSETQ. V lost 0 bases, J lost 4 bases, and 7 bases stayed unmatched. The CDR3 is 16 amino acids. The CDR3 loop reads CASSLGLAGPTYEQYF. DNA of the CDR3: TGCGCCAGCAGCTTGGGACTAGCGGGTCCTACTTACGAGCAGTACTTC. Full variable domain (outside the CDR3, taken from reference TRBV5-1 and TRBJ2-7): KAGVTQTPRYLIKTRGQQVTLSCSPISGHRSVSWYQQTPGQGLQFLFEYFSETQRNKGNFPGRFSGRQFSNSRSEMNVSTLELGDSALYLCASSLGLAGPTYEQYFGPGTRLTVT.

The V call is TRBV5-4, the J call TRBJ2-3; 7 nucleotides align to TRBD1. Germline lookup yields CDR1 SGHNT and CDR2 YYREEE (reference sequence). The CDR3 sequence is 14 residues long. Trimming removed 0 bases from V and 5 bases from J; junction bases left unmatched: 3. The CDR3 DNA follows: TGTGCCAGCAGCTTGGTACAGGGGAGAGATACGCAGTATTTT. It specifies CASSLVQGRDTQYF.

This clonotype was detected only a few times. This sequence joins TRBV6-1 and TRBJ2-2; a possible D gene is TRBD2 (5 bases). Trimming took off 6 bases at V and 6 bases at J, with 14 bases between the two ends. The germline CDR1 and CDR2 sequences are MNHNS and SASEGT. CDR3 length: 14 amino acids. DNA of the CDR3: TGTGCCAGCAGGTCCGGGGTAGGACCCGGGGAGCTGTTTTTT. Its protein is CASRSGVGPGELFF.

The chain combines TRBV6-1 with TRBJ2-3; D gene ambiguous. CDR1 and CDR2 (germline): MNHNS, SASEGT. Trimming cost V 1 base and J 2 bases, with 19 bases left between them. The CDR3 is 18 residues long. The CDR3 loop is CASSEGGLVPSYTDTQYF. The CDR3 DNA follows: TGTGCCAGCAGTGAAGGGGGTTTAGTCCCTTCCTACACAGATACGCAGTATTTT.

DNA of the CDR3: TGTGCCAGTGGGGACAGGCACAGCTACAATGAGCAGTTCTTC. This sequence encodes CASGDRHSYNEQFF. The rearrangement joins TRBV19 to TRBJ2-1, with 8 bases matching TRBD1. J lost 3 bases, V lost 8 bases, and 6 bases had no gene match. This CDR3 contains 14 residues. CDR1 is LNHDA, CDR2 SQIVND, per germline (reference sequence). The full variable domain, in which reference TRBV19 and TRBJ2-1 provide the parts outside the CDR3, is DGGITQSPKYLFRKEGQNVTLSCEQNLNHDAMYWYRQDPGQGLRLIYYSQIVNDFQKGDIAEGYSVSREKKESFPLTVTSAQKNPTAFYLCASGDRHSYNEQFFGPGTRLTVL.

This chain uses TRBV7-9 with TRBJ1-2, with D perhaps TRBD1 (5 bases). The germline V gene has CDR1 SEHNR and CDR2 FQNEAQ (reference sequence). The CDR3 runs to 12 residues. V lost 4 bases and J 8 bases, leaving 11 bases between the germline ends. Written as DNA, the CDR3 is TGTGCCAGCAGCTCTGGGACTCGGGGCTACACCTTC. Protein product: CASSSGTRGYTF.

The chain uses TRBV20-1 and TRBJ2-7; possible D gene TRBD2, 6 bases. The V end lost 4 bases, the J end lost 3 bases, and 13 bases lay between the germline ends. Germline loops: CDR1 DFQATT, CDR2 SNEGSKA (reference sequence). This CDR3 comprises 13 residues. The CDR3 reads CSATGTYDYEQYF. CDR3 in DNA: TGCAGTGCTACCGGGACTTACGACTACGAGCAGTACTTC.

This chain links TRBV11-3 with TRBJ1-6, with TRBD1 matching over 7 bases. The length of the CDR3 is 15 residues. V lost 0 bases to trimming and J lost 11 bases; unmatched junction nucleotides: 7. Germline-derived CDR1 and CDR2 are SGHNT and YENEEA. CDR3 residues: CASSLDSGTETPLHF. The CDR3 bases are TGTGCCAGCAGCTTAGATTCGGGGACAGAGACACCCCTCCACTTT.

This clonotype was seen a few times. V usage is TRBV4-2 and J usage is TRBJ1-1; tentative D call: TRBD1 (6 bases). There are 15 residues in the CDR3. Germline V lookup: CDR1 LGHNA, CDR2 YNFKEQ. V was pared by 0 bases and J by 2 bases, with 10 bases between. The CDR3 protein is CASSQDWTANTEAFF. The CDR3 DNA follows: TGTGCCAGCAGCCAAGACTGGACAGCAAACACTGAAGCTTTCTTT.

This clonotype was observed a few times. The V and J genes are TRBV28 and TRBJ1-2; possibly TRBD1 for D (5 bases). Germline V gene lookup returns CDR1 MDHEN and CDR2 SYDVKM. Between the trimmed V and J ends, which lost 6 bases and 1 base, there was a span of 9 bases. CDR3 length: 13 amino acids. For the CDR3, the DNA is TGTGCCAGCAGGGACGACAGTAACTATGGCTACACCTTC. Its protein product is CASRDDSNYGYTF.

This clonotype was counted a single time. Written as DNA, the CDR3 is TGTGCCAGCAGCTTGGAACCAGCGGGAGGGCCAATAGATACGCAGTATTTT. It translates to CASSLEPAGGPIDTQYF. The gene calls are TRBV7-2 and TRBJ2-3; 10 bases line up with TRBD2. Germline V gene sequence: CDR1 SGHTA, CDR2 FQGNSA. This CDR3 spans 17 amino acids. V shed 3 bases, J shed 5 bases, and the junction held 11 bases outside the gene matches.

This chain uses TRBV29-1 with TRBJ1-2; a weak D match, TRBD1 (6 bases). The CDR3 contains 12 residues. Germline values: CDR1 SQVTM, CDR2 ANQGSEA. The V and J ends lost 7 bases and 8 bases respectively, with 17 bases between them. The CDR3 sequence is CSAEGGTTGYTF. CDR3 bases: TGCAGCGCTGAGGGTGGGACAACCGGCTACACCTTC.

This chain links TRBV20-1 with TRBJ1-1; possible D gene TRBD1, 5 bases. Germline values: CDR1 DFQATT, CDR2 SNEGSKA (reference sequence). The CDR3 contains 14 residues. V was trimmed by 6 bases and J by 2 bases, leaving 16 bases between them. The CDR3 bases are TGCAGTGCAAAGACGCCTGGGGGTAACACTGAAGCTTTCTTT. It codes for CSAKTPGGNTEAFF.

The chain employs TRBV19 and TRBJ1-2; D is perhaps TRBD1 (5 bases). The ends were cut back, 6 bases at V and 6 bases at J, with 14 bases in the middle. Germline V gives CDR1 LNHDA, CDR2 SQIVND (reference sequence). The CDR3 contains 13 residues. The CDR3 is CASRGPAGHGYTF. The CDR3 coding sequence is TGTGCCAGTAGGGGGCCGGCAGGGCATGGCTACACCTTC. Looking up the rest from reference TRBV19 and TRBJ1-2 gives the full variable domain: DGGITQSPKYLFRKEGQNVTLSCEQNLNHDAMYWYRQDPGQGLRLIYYSQIVNDFQKGDIAEGYSVSREKKESFPLTVTSAQKNPTAFYLCASRGPAGHGYTFGSGTRLTVV.

V is TRBV28 and J is TRBJ1-5; a weak D match, TRBD1 (5 bases). This CDR3 spans 14 amino acids. V was trimmed by 5 bases and J by 7 bases, leaving 15 bases between them. Germline assignment: CDR1 MDHEN and CDR2 SYDVKM. The CDR3 region has the DNA TGTGCCAGCAGTCCGCTCCAGGGCGGACAGCCCCAGCATTTT. It encodes CASSPLQGGQPQHF.